The 2 T cell receptor beta chains below all came from one sample that was sequenced in a study of cytomegalovirus exposure and HLA in healthy donors. PCR primers comprised 60 Vbeta and 13 Jbeta primers. The method was immunoSEQ multiplex PCR; TCRdb's version includes in-frame clones alone and lacks a portion of them. This sample yields about 130,000 clones, of which approximately 85% are seen a single time; more than 1.5% belongs to the top ten. The sequenced sample consisted of PBMCs. Source of these receptors: a boy younger than 18 in good health and CMV-seronegative.

The chain is built from TRBV6-1 and TRBJ2-1; TRBD2 is a possible D gene (5 bases). The CDR3 runs 15 residues. Germline CDR1 MNHNS, CDR2 SASEGT. The ends were cut back, 5 bases at V and 1 base at J, with 12 bases in the middle. The CDR3 region has the DNA TGTGCCAGCAGTAGGAGCGGTGTTTCCTACAATGAGCAGTTCTTC. It yields the protein CASSRSGVSYNEQFF.

The rearrangement joins TRBV10-3 to TRBJ2-5; 11 bases fit TRBD1. The germline V gene encodes CDR1 ENHRY and CDR2 SYGVKD. This CDR3 has 13 residues. V lost 8 bases, J lost 1 base, and 0 bases stayed unmatched. As DNA, the CDR3 is TGTGCCATCGGGACAGGGGGCCAAGAGACCCAGTACTTC. Translating gives CAIGTGGQETQYF.